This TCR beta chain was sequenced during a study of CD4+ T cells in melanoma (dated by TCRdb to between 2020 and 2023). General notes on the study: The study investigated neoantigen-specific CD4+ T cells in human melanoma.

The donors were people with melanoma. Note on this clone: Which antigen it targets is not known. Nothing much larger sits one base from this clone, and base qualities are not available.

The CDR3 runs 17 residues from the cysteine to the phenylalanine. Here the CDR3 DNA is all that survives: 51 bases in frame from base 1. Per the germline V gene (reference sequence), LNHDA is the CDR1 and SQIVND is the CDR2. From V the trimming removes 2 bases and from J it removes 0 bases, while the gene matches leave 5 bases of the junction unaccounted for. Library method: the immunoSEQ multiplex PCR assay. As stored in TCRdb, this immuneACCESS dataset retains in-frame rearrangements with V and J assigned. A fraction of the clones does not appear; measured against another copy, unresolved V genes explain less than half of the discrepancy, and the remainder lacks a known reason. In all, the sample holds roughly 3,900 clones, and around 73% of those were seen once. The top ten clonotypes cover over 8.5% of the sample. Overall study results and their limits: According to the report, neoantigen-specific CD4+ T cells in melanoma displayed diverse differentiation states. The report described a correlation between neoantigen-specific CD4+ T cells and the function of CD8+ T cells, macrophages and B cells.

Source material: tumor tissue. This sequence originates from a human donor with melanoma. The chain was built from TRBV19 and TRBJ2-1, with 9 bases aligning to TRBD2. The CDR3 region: CASSIWGSGSSYNEQFF. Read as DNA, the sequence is TGTGCCAGTAGTATATGGGGTAGCGGGAGCTCCTACAATGAGCAGTTCTTC.